A single TCR beta chain is shown here with its context. Its antigen is not identified. This sample is drawn from a study of cytomegalovirus exposure and HLA in healthy donors. This CDR3 spans 14 amino acids. Trimming stripped 10 bases from V and 1 base from J, with 15 bases between. Germline V gene sequence: CDR1 MNHEY, CDR2 SMNVEV (reference sequence). Study-level findings and limits: Presence/absence analyses treated sequencing depth as roughly uniform across donors. A later analysis by the authors found several of the most significant clusters apparently linked to common viral pathogens. Likely technical artifact: a cluster of highly shared sequence variants. TCR beta sequences reportedly predicted the HLA-A and HLA-B alleles of most subjects accurately.

PCR amplification relied on 60 Vbeta primers (plus 13 Jbeta primers). Method: immunoSEQ multiplex PCR; TCRdb's copy keeps in-frame clones and lacks some. Of 200,000 or so clones listed, nearly 80% were seen once; the top ten hold 1.5% to 2%. This sequence joins TRBV27 and TRBJ2-3; no firm D call. The specimen sequenced was PBMCs. The clonotype was recovered from a man between 18 and 35 years old in good health and CMV-seronegative. CDR3 loop: CAIGLRFGTDTQYF. CDR3 nucleotide sequence: TGTGCCATCGGTTTGCGGTTTGGCACAGATACGCAGTATTTT.